This T cell receptor (beta chain) was documented in a study of T cells after posttransplantation cyclophosphamide. Method: immunoSEQ multiplex PCR; TCRdb's copy keeps in-frame clones and lacks some. The sample was found to contain 15,000 or so clones, and every one recurs. The table lists this clone with many counts. Its antigen remains unidentified. Busulfan-fludarabine conditioning, marrow transplant, and cyclophosphamide on days +3 and +4 were administered. Study-wide results and caveats: Recipient CMV seropositivity and CMV reactivation strongly tracked TRB clonality.

The length of the CDR3 is 14 residues. J was trimmed by 5 bases and V by 3 bases; bases with no gene match: 5. From germline, CDR1 is SGHKS and CDR2 YYEKEE (reference sequence). The sequenced sample was PBMCs, obtained after allogeneic stem cell transplant with posttransplant cyclophosphamide. The chain combines TRBV5-5 with TRBJ2-3, with 8 positions matching TRBD2. The sequence was collected from a female patient in her forties or fifties who received an allogeneic stem cell transplant from an unrelated donor, was CMV-positive, and had acute GVHD only. Some T cells here may be from the graft donor. Here the CDR3 reads CASSSGGIGDTQYF. The CDR3 coding sequence is TGTGCCAGCAGCTCGGGGGGGATTGGAGATACGCAGTATTTT.